Detailed here is one TCR beta chain. Its target is not known. This sample stems from a study of cytomegalovirus exposure and HLA in healthy donors. Notes on the study in general: A later look showed TCR association rates differing by HLA locus, highest for DRB1 and lowest for HLA-C. A missense DCLRE1C variant was associated with V- and J-gene trimming of TCR beta chains in a later analysis, and an independent cohort replicated the association. Under in vitro conditions, three CMV-associated chains were confirmed as specific for CMV antigens.

PCR was performed using 60 Vbeta and 13 Jbeta primers. The repertoire was sequenced with immunoSEQ multiplex PCR; TCRdb's copy has only in-frame clones and lacks some. The sample holds about 160,000 clones, around 80% seen once. Trimming removed 4 bases at V and 3 bases at J, with 10 bases between. The CDR3 is 13 amino acids. CDR1 is MNHEY, CDR2 SVGAGI, per germline. V is TRBV6-5 and J is TRBJ2-7, with a weak D call TRBD2 (5 bases). The sequence derives from a girl aged 10 to 17 in good health and CMV-seropositive. Source material: PBMCs. CDR3 residues: CASSSRTGYEQYF. The CDR3 bases are TGTGCCAGCAGTTCACGGACTGGCTACGAGCAGTACTTC.